These T cell receptor beta chains were read from a single sample in a study of T cells after yellow fever vaccination. TCRdb re-analysed the 5' RACE reads in MiXCR, keeping a single row per CDR3 protein. This sample yields 300,000 to 400,000 distinct CDR3 sequences, of which over 5% are seen a single time; roughly 15% belongs to the top ten. This sample comprised PBMCs, obtained 5 days after the yellow fever booster vaccination. These TCRs come from a young man who received the YFV17D yellow fever vaccine. The CDR3 runs from the conserved cysteine through the conserved F or W. D genes are given only for firm matches. Some rows mark clone size as missing; the rest say once, few, many or name a class of expanded clone.

size	D	V	length	J	CDR3	DNA
-	TRBD2	TRBV24-1	15	TRBJ2-1	CATSDAGTINNEQFF	TGTGCCACCAGTGATGCCGGGACTATTAACAATGAGCAGTTCTTC
many	-	TRBV6-4	16	TRBJ2-2	CASSPRAGTQPGELFF	TGTGCCAGCAGTCCACGAGCCGGGACCCAACCCGGGGAGCTGTTTTTT
-	TRBD1	TRBV10-3	15	TRBJ1-3	CATSPTGVSGNTIYF	TGTGCCACGAGCCCGACAGGGGTTTCAGGAAACACCATATATTTT
-	TRBD2	TRBV5-1	16	TRBJ2-1	CASSLGAGTSNNEQFF	TGCGCCAGCAGCTTGGGGGCCGGGACTAGCAACAATGAGCAGTTCTTC
-	-	TRBV7-6	13	TRBJ2-5	CASSFTVRETQYF	TGTGCCAGCAGCTTCACGGTGAGGGAGACCCAGTACTTC
-	-	TRBV12-3/TRBV12-4	15	TRBJ2-7	CASSRDFSSSYEQYF	TGTGCCAGCAGTCGGGACTTTTCAAGCTCCTACGAGCAGTACTTC
few	-	TRBV29-1	14	TRBJ1-1	CSVDDRGRNTEAFF	TGCAGCGTGGACGACCGGGGCCGAAACACTGAAGCTTTCTTT
many	-	TRBV20-1	13	TRBJ2-3	CSATYRRTDTQYF	TGCAGTGCTACCTATCGGCGCACAGATACGCAGTATTTT
-	-	TRBV19	14	TRBJ2-5	CASSSRRSQETQYF	TGTGCCAGTAGTAGTCGGCGAAGCCAAGAGACCCAGTACTTC
many	TRBD1	TRBV6-5	14	TRBJ2-7	CASSFRDRAYEQYF	TGTGCCAGCAGTTTCCGGGACAGGGCCTACGAGCAGTACTTC
many	-	TRBV29-1	14	TRBJ2-2	CSVVRTGNTGELFF	TGCAGCGTTGTCCGCACAGGCAACACCGGGGAGCTGTTTTTT
few	-	TRBV12-3/TRBV12-4	13	TRBJ1-2	CASSFRGTDGYTF	TGTGCCAGCAGTTTTCGAGGGACCGATGGCTACACCTTC
few	TRBD1	TRBV7-2	15	TRBJ2-7	CASSLQTGGFYEQYF	TGTGCCAGCAGCCTACAAACAGGGGGCTTCTACGAGCAGTACTTC
-	-	TRBV5-1	15	TRBJ2-3	CASTIQAASTDTQYF	TGCGCCAGCACGATTCAGGCGGCAAGCACAGATACGCAGTATTTT
few	TRBD1	TRBV6-1	16	TRBJ1-2	CASSPNRDRTNYGYTF	TGTGCCAGCAGTCCTAACAGGGACAGGACTAACTATGGCTACACCTTC
few	-	TRBV7-9	16	TRBJ1-6	CASSLERSSYNSPLHF	TGTGCCAGCAGTCTGGAGAGGAGCTCCTATAATTCACCCCTCCACTTT
few	TRBD2	TRBV20-1	15	TRBJ2-1	CSANLAGGSYNEQFF	TGCAGTGCTAACTTGGCGGGAGGCTCCTACAATGAGCAGTTCTTC
few	-	TRBV9	11	TRBJ2-1	CASARDSEQFF	TGTGCCAGCGCGCGGGACTCCGAGCAGTTCTTC
-	TRBD2	TRBV5-4	15	TRBJ2-1	CASRASGRRWNEQFF	TGTGCCAGCAGGGCGAGCGGGAGGAGGTGGAATGAGCAGTTCTTC
-	-	TRBV20-1	15	TRBJ2-3	CSATNSRGSTDTQYF	TGCAGTGCTACAAATAGTAGAGGAAGCACAGATACGCAGTATTTT
-	-	TRBV13	16	TRBJ2-7	CASSPLADGSSYEQYF	TGTGCCAGCAGCCCCCTAGCCGATGGGAGCTCCTACGAGCAGTACTTC
many	TRBD1	TRBV3-1	16	TRBJ2-7	CARSTGNGSSSYEQYF	TGTGCCAGATCGACAGGGAACGGTAGTAGCTCCTACGAGCAGTACTTC
few	TRBD1	TRBV5-1	14	TRBJ1-1	CASSLTGSNTEAFF	TGCGCCAGCAGCCTGACAGGGTCGAACACTGAAGCTTTCTTT
few	TRBD1	TRBV5-1	17	TRBJ2-6	CASREQGQGLGANVLTF	TGCGCCAGCAGGGAGCAAGGACAGGGACTTGGAGCCAACGTCCTGACTTTC
few	-	TRBV27	12	TRBJ1-5	CASRGGSQPQHF	TGTGCCAGCAGGGGGGGCAGCCAGCCCCAGCATTTT
many	-	TRBV20-1	13	TRBJ2-1	CGLHGADYNEQFF	TGCGGACTACACGGAGCGGATTACAATGAGCAGTTCTTC
-	TRBD1	TRBV30	15	TRBJ2-2	CAWMTGGGNTGELFF	TGTGCCTGGATGACAGGGGGAGGTAACACCGGGGAGCTGTTTTTT
few	-	TRBV18	16	TRBJ2-6	CASSPSGVSGANVLTF	TGTGCCAGCTCACCCTCGGGAGTAAGTGGGGCCAACGTCCTGACTTTC
few	-	TRBV30	14	TRBJ2-5	CAWSQPGGPGTQYF	TGTGCCTGGAGTCAACCCGGAGGTCCGGGGACCCAGTACTTC
-	TRBD2	TRBV20-1	13	TRBJ2-7	CSAWTSGRGGLYF	TGCAGTGCGTGGACTAGCGGGAGAGGAGGGCTTTACTTC
-	TRBD1	TRBV7-9	15	TRBJ2-3	CASSQTGISTDTQYF	TGTGCCAGCAGCCAGACAGGGATTAGCACAGATACGCAGTATTTT
many	-	TRBV19	14	TRBJ1-5	CASSIGYSNQPQHF	TGTGCCAGTAGTATTGGCTATAGCAATCAGCCCCAGCATTTT